This is a list of T cell receptor beta chains from one sample in a study of Ad26.COV2.S vaccination and SARS-CoV-2 variants. Some clones are missing from TCRdb's copy, which holds only in-frame ones; the method was immunoSEQ multiplex PCR. Altogether approximately 480,000 clones are present, around nine tenths being singletons, with the ten largest covering 9.5% to 15%. Here the sequenced sample was peripheral blood, taken in a trial of Ad26.COV2.S vaccine versus placebo. The receptors stem from a person aged 18-60 years who received the Ad26.COV2.S COVID-19 vaccine or a placebo. The CDR3 runs from the conserved cysteine through the conserved F or W. Each record gives: J gene, D gene, clone size, V gene, CDR3 DNA, CDR3 protein. A D gene is named only where the DNA matches it firmly. Rows give clone size only sometimes, using once, few, many, or a class for an expanded clone.

j_call: TRBJ2-6
d_call: NA
clone_size: NA
v_call: TRBV5-1
cdr3_nt: TGCGCCAGCAGTAGGGCCAACGTCCTGACTTTC
cdr3_aa: CASSRANVLTF

j_call: TRBJ2-4
d_call: NA
clone_size: NA
v_call: TRBV20-1
cdr3_nt: TGCAGTGCTAGTCCAGGCTCAGTAAACATTCAGTACTTC
cdr3_aa: CSASPGSVNIQYF

j_call: TRBJ2-2
d_call: NA
clone_size: NA
v_call: TRBV6-5
cdr3_nt: TGTGCCAGCAGGGGAACAGGGAGAACCGGGGAGCTGTTTTTT
cdr3_aa: CASRGTGRTGELFF

j_call: TRBJ1-5
d_call: NA
clone_size: NA
v_call: TRBV3-1/TRBV3-2
cdr3_nt: TGTGCCAGCAGCCAGGAACAGGGTCGAAATCAGCCCCAGCATTTT
cdr3_aa: CASSQEQGRNQPQHF

j_call: TRBJ2-1
d_call: NA
clone_size: NA
v_call: TRBV28
cdr3_nt: TGTGCCAGCAGTTTGGGCGGGATTCGGCGAGACAATGAGCAGTTCTTC
cdr3_aa: CASSLGGIRRDNEQFF

j_call: TRBJ1-1
d_call: TRBD1
clone_size: few
v_call: TRBV7-9
cdr3_nt: TGTGCCAGCAGCGACCAAGGGACAGTGAACACTGAAGCTTTCTTT
cdr3_aa: CASSDQGTVNTEAFF

j_call: TRBJ2-3
d_call: NA
clone_size: NA
v_call: TRBV19
cdr3_nt: TGTGCCAGTGCCGGGCCCGCCACAGATACGCAGTATTTT
cdr3_aa: CASAGPATDTQYF

j_call: TRBJ1-6
d_call: TRBD1
clone_size: NA
v_call: TRBV7-9
cdr3_nt: TGTGCCAGCAGCGCGGGGACAGGGCAAAATTCACCCCTCCACTTT
cdr3_aa: CASSAGTGQNSPLHF

j_call: TRBJ2-7
d_call: NA
clone_size: few
v_call: TRBV14
cdr3_nt: TGTGCCAGCAGCCATGATTCATACGAGCAGTACTTC
cdr3_aa: CASSHDSYEQYF

j_call: TRBJ2-5
d_call: NA
clone_size: NA
v_call: TRBV13
cdr3_nt: TGTGCCAGCAGCACCCAGAATAGCACAGAGACCCAGTACTTC
cdr3_aa: CASSTQNSTETQYF

j_call: TRBJ2-7
d_call: NA
clone_size: NA
v_call: TRBV5-6
cdr3_nt: TGTGCCAGCAGCTTGGTCTCGACCCTCGAGCAGTACTTC
cdr3_aa: CASSLVSTLEQYF

j_call: TRBJ2-7
d_call: NA
clone_size: NA
v_call: TRBV10-3
cdr3_nt: TGTGCCATCAGTGGATCCCCGGGCGGATACGAGCAGTACTTC
cdr3_aa: CAISGSPGGYEQYF

j_call: TRBJ1-2
d_call: NA
clone_size: NA
v_call: TRBV29-1
cdr3_nt: TGCAGCGTTGAAGTCCCATCAGGGTGGGGTGGCTACACCTTC
cdr3_aa: CSVEVPSGWGGYTF

j_call: TRBJ2-1
d_call: NA
clone_size: NA
v_call: TRBV5-6
cdr3_nt: TGTGCCAGCAGCTTCCAGGGTTACCACAATGAGCAGTTCTTC
cdr3_aa: CASSFQGYHNEQFF

j_call: TRBJ2-1
d_call: NA
clone_size: once
v_call: TRBV5-6
cdr3_nt: TGTGCCAGCAGCTTAGCCCTTAATTCCTACAATGAGCAGTTCTTC
cdr3_aa: CASSLALNSYNEQFF

j_call: TRBJ1-5
d_call: NA
clone_size: NA
v_call: TRBV12-3/TRBV12-4
cdr3_nt: TGTGCCAGCAGTTTGGATGGCAATCAGCCCCAGCATTTT
cdr3_aa: CASSLDGNQPQHF

j_call: TRBJ2-7
d_call: TRBD1
clone_size: NA
v_call: TRBV9
cdr3_nt: TGTGCCAGCAGCAGCCCGACAGGGGGCAGGGACGAGCAGTACTTC
cdr3_aa: CASSSPTGGRDEQYF

j_call: TRBJ2-1
d_call: NA
clone_size: few
v_call: TRBV9
cdr3_nt: TGTGCCAGCAGCGTAGGAGTCTACAATGAGCAGTTCTTC
cdr3_aa: CASSVGVYNEQFF

j_call: TRBJ1-2
d_call: NA
clone_size: once
v_call: TRBV28
cdr3_nt: TGTGCCAGCAGTTGGGGGACTGGATATGGCTACACCTTC
cdr3_aa: CASSWGTGYGYTF

j_call: TRBJ2-2
d_call: NA
clone_size: once
v_call: TRBV5-1
cdr3_nt: TGCGCCAGCAGGCTAGCTAACACCGGGGAGCTGTTTTTT
cdr3_aa: CASRLANTGELFF

j_call: TRBJ2-4
d_call: NA
clone_size: NA
v_call: TRBV18
cdr3_nt: TGTGCCAGCTCACCGTCGGGGATAAACATTCAGTACTTC
cdr3_aa: CASSPSGINIQYF

j_call: TRBJ2-7
d_call: TRBD1
clone_size: NA
v_call: TRBV27
cdr3_nt: TGTGTCACGTCCCTCGAGACAGGGAGATTCTACGAGCAGTACTTC
cdr3_aa: CVTSLETGRFYEQYF

j_call: TRBJ1-5
d_call: NA
clone_size: NA
v_call: TRBV9
cdr3_nt: TGTGCCAGCAGCGTAGGAGGGACTCAGCCCCAGCATTTT
cdr3_aa: CASSVGGTQPQHF

j_call: TRBJ2-7
d_call: NA
clone_size: NA
v_call: TRBV5-4
cdr3_nt: TGTGCCAGCAGCTTAGGTTCCGACTACGAGCAGTACTTC
cdr3_aa: CASSLGSDYEQYF

j_call: TRBJ1-4
d_call: TRBD1
clone_size: NA
v_call: TRBV20-1
cdr3_nt: TGCAGTGCAAGTAAGGGACAGCAAAATGAAAAACTGTTTTTT
cdr3_aa: CSASKGQQNEKLFF

j_call: TRBJ1-2
d_call: NA
clone_size: NA
v_call: TRBV12-3/TRBV12-4
cdr3_nt: TGTGCCAGCAGCAACCGGGGCTATGGCTACACCTTC
cdr3_aa: CASSNRGYGYTF

j_call: TRBJ1-2
d_call: NA
clone_size: few
v_call: TRBV4-1
cdr3_nt: TGCGCCAGCAGCCTAGAGTATAACTATGGCTACACCTTC
cdr3_aa: CASSLEYNYGYTF

j_call: TRBJ1-1
d_call: NA
clone_size: NA
v_call: TRBV28
cdr3_nt: TGTGCCAGCGGGGGACCTATGAACACTGAAGCTTTCTTT
cdr3_aa: CASGGPMNTEAFF

j_call: TRBJ2-3
d_call: NA
clone_size: once
v_call: TRBV28
cdr3_nt: TGTGCCAGCAGTCTTGACGATACGCAGTATTTT
cdr3_aa: CASSLDDTQYF

j_call: TRBJ2-7
d_call: TRBD1
clone_size: once
v_call: TRBV5-1
cdr3_nt: TGCGCCAGCAGCTCACCCCCGGGACAGGGCCTTTACGAGCAGTACTTC
cdr3_aa: CASSSPPGQGLYEQYF

j_call: TRBJ2-1
d_call: NA
clone_size: NA
v_call: TRBV7-2
cdr3_nt: TGTGCCAGCAGCTTAACCCGGACCCACAGCTATGAGCAGTTCTTC
cdr3_aa: CASSLTRTHSYEQFF

j_call: TRBJ1-1
d_call: NA
clone_size: NA
v_call: TRBV7-3
cdr3_nt: TGTGCCAGCAGCGCGCAGCTGAACACTGAAGCTTTCTTT
cdr3_aa: CASSAQLNTEAFF

j_call: TRBJ1-1
d_call: NA
clone_size: NA
v_call: TRBV7-9
cdr3_nt: TGTGCCAGCAGCTTCCCTACAGTGAACACTGAAGCTTTCTTT
cdr3_aa: CASSFPTVNTEAFF

j_call: TRBJ1-1
d_call: TRBD1
clone_size: NA
v_call: TRBV27
cdr3_nt: TGTGCCAGCAACCCGGACAGGGGTAACACTGAAGCTTTCTTT
cdr3_aa: CASNPDRGNTEAFF

j_call: TRBJ2-5
d_call: TRBD1
clone_size: NA
v_call: TRBV5-4
cdr3_nt: TGTGCCAGCAGCATAACATTGACAGGGCGAGAGACCCAGTACTTC
cdr3_aa: CASSITLTGRETQYF

j_call: TRBJ2-1
d_call: TRBD1
clone_size: NA
v_call: TRBV29-1
cdr3_nt: TGCAGCGGCAATGGACAGGGGACTTACAATGAGCAGTTCTTC
cdr3_aa: CSGNGQGTYNEQFF

j_call: TRBJ1-1
d_call: NA
clone_size: NA
v_call: TRBV30
cdr3_nt: TGTGCCTGGGTCCTTATGGGTCAAACTGAAGCTTTCTTT
cdr3_aa: CAWVLMGQTEAFF

j_call: TRBJ1-5
d_call: NA
clone_size: many
v_call: TRBV27
cdr3_nt: TGTGCCAGCAGTCCCCAGGGGCTTGGCAATCAGCCCCAGCATTTT
cdr3_aa: CASSPQGLGNQPQHF

j_call: TRBJ2-2
d_call: TRBD2
clone_size: NA
v_call: TRBV7-2
cdr3_nt: TGTGCCAGCAGAGGCGGGAGGGTTGGCGGGGAGCTGTTTTTT
cdr3_aa: CASRGGRVGGELFF

j_call: TRBJ2-3
d_call: TRBD2
clone_size: NA
v_call: TRBV7-8
cdr3_nt: TGTGCCAGCAGCCCGGGACTAGGTGGAGATACGCAGTATTTT
cdr3_aa: CASSPGLGGDTQYF

j_call: TRBJ1-2
d_call: TRBD1
clone_size: NA
v_call: TRBV6-5
cdr3_nt: TGTGCCAGCAGTTACCCAGGGACAGGGCAGGGCTACACCTTC
cdr3_aa: CASSYPGTGQGYTF

j_call: TRBJ2-3
d_call: TRBD2
clone_size: NA
v_call: TRBV6-5
cdr3_nt: TGTGCCAGCAGTTACATACTAGCGGGAGGGATAGATACGCAGTATTTT
cdr3_aa: CASSYILAGGIDTQYF

j_call: TRBJ2-5
d_call: NA
clone_size: NA
v_call: TRBV6-2/TRBV6-3
cdr3_nt: TGTGCCAGCAGTGCCATACAGGGATCGGGCGAGACCCAGTACTTC
cdr3_aa: CASSAIQGSGETQYF

j_call: TRBJ1-1
d_call: NA
clone_size: NA
v_call: TRBV28
cdr3_nt: TGTGCCAGCAGTCCGTACGTGAACACTGAAGCTTTCTTT
cdr3_aa: CASSPYVNTEAFF

j_call: TRBJ1-2
d_call: TRBD1
clone_size: NA
v_call: TRBV12-3/TRBV12-4
cdr3_nt: TGTGCCAGCAGCGACAGGGCCCAACTGGGCTACACCTTC
cdr3_aa: CASSDRAQLGYTF

j_call: TRBJ2-7
d_call: NA
clone_size: NA
v_call: TRBV4-3
cdr3_nt: TGCGCCAGCAGCCAAGATTGGGGTCTCCTAAGGGGCGAGCAGTACTTC
cdr3_aa: CASSQDWGLLRGEQYF

j_call: TRBJ2-7
d_call: TRBD2
clone_size: NA
v_call: TRBV27
cdr3_nt: TGTGCCAGCAGTCCCCGGACTAGCGGGTACGAGCAGTACTTC
cdr3_aa: CASSPRTSGYEQYF

j_call: TRBJ2-5
d_call: NA
clone_size: NA
v_call: TRBV12-5
cdr3_nt: TGTGCTAGTGGTTTGGGACAGACCCAAGAGACCCAGTACTTC
cdr3_aa: CASGLGQTQETQYF

j_call: TRBJ2-1
d_call: TRBD1
clone_size: NA
v_call: TRBV2
cdr3_nt: TGTGCCAGCGCTTACAGGGGGCTTAATGAGCAGTTCTTC
cdr3_aa: CASAYRGLNEQFF

j_call: TRBJ1-3
d_call: TRBD1
clone_size: NA
v_call: TRBV5-5
cdr3_nt: TGTGCCAGCGACAGGGAGGGCTCTGGAAACACCATATATTTT
cdr3_aa: CASDREGSGNTIYF

j_call: TRBJ2-3
d_call: NA
clone_size: NA
v_call: TRBV7-9
cdr3_nt: TGTGCCAGCAGCTTAGGGACTACACATACGCAGTATTTT
cdr3_aa: CASSLGTTHTQYF

j_call: TRBJ2-1
d_call: NA
clone_size: NA
v_call: TRBV28
cdr3_nt: TGTGCCAGCAGCCCGGGCCGACGTGAGCAGTTCTTC
cdr3_aa: CASSPGRREQFF

j_call: TRBJ2-7
d_call: TRBD2
clone_size: few
v_call: TRBV28
cdr3_nt: TGTGCCAGCAGTCCCAATGGACTAGCGGGAGTATCCTACGAGCAGTACTTC
cdr3_aa: CASSPNGLAGVSYEQYF

j_call: TRBJ1-1
d_call: NA
clone_size: NA
v_call: TRBV27
cdr3_nt: TGTGCCAGCAGTTTCGGGGGGCACACTGAAGCTTTCTTT
cdr3_aa: CASSFGGHTEAFF

j_call: TRBJ1-5
d_call: NA
clone_size: NA
v_call: TRBV24-1
cdr3_nt: TGTGCCACCGCGTCGGGATGGGGTCAGCCCCAGCATTTT
cdr3_aa: CATASGWGQPQHF

j_call: TRBJ1-2
d_call: TRBD1
clone_size: NA
v_call: TRBV3-1/TRBV3-2
cdr3_nt: TGTGCCAGCAGCCAAGAGGTGCTATACAGGGGAGCTGGCTACACCTTC
cdr3_aa: CASSQEVLYRGAGYTF

j_call: TRBJ2-1
d_call: NA
clone_size: NA
v_call: TRBV5-1
cdr3_nt: TGCGCCAGCAGGCTGAGCGCCTCCTACAATGAGCAGTTCTTC
cdr3_aa: CASRLSASYNEQFF

j_call: TRBJ1-1
d_call: NA
clone_size: NA
v_call: TRBV7-8
cdr3_nt: TGTGCCAGCAGCTTGGGGAAGAACACTGAAGCTTTCTTT
cdr3_aa: CASSLGKNTEAFF

j_call: TRBJ1-3
d_call: NA
clone_size: NA
v_call: TRBV28
cdr3_nt: TGTGCCGGGTCCACAGCGAGCCCTGGAAACACCATATATTTT
cdr3_aa: CAGSTASPGNTIYF

j_call: TRBJ1-3
d_call: NA
clone_size: NA
v_call: TRBV11-2
cdr3_nt: TGTGCCAGCAGCCTCGGGACACTTTCTGGAAACACCATATATTTT
cdr3_aa: CASSLGTLSGNTIYF